These 27 T cell receptor beta chains originate from one sample sequenced in a study of OX40 agonist ivuxolimab in advanced cancers. The library came from the immunoSEQ multiplex PCR assay. TCRdb took over this immuneACCESS table, retaining in-frame rearrangements with V and J assigned. Such tables are incomplete; in checked studies, under half of the missing clones stem from an unresolved V gene, and the remainder is unexplained. Here the sample has roughly 50,000 clones; nearly 85% occur a single time. The ten largest clones take up 3.5% to 4% of the sample. Sequenced here: CD4+ or CD8+ T cells sorted from blood, sampled in a trial of the OX40 agonist ivuxolimab. These receptors were collected from an adult with an advanced solid tumor such as melanoma, head and neck, liver or kidney cancer.

This clone is a singleton in its sample. The V and J genes are TRBV7-2 and TRBJ1-5, with D possibly matching TRBD1 (5 bases). From germline, CDR1 is SGHTA and CDR2 FQGNSA. With 0 bases removed from V and 5 bases from J, the gap between germline ends came to 14 bases. The CDR3 runs 16 residues. CDR3 in amino acids: CASSLAPGDGDQPQHF. The CDR3 nucleotides read TGTGCCAGCAGCTTAGCGCCCGGGGACGGGGATCAGCCCCAGCATTTT.

The V call is TRBV10-3, the J call TRBJ1-4, with D maybe TRBD1 (6 bases). Germline CDR1 is ENHRY and CDR2 is SYGVKD. Trimming shortened V by 2 bases and J by 10 bases, and 8 bases separated the two germline ends. The CDR3 has 12 residues. In DNA form, the CDR3 reads TGTGCCATCAGTGAGGTACAGGGAAAACTGTTTTTT. Translated: CAISEVQGKLFF.

The chain joins TRBV6-5 to TRBJ1-5; tentative D call: TRBD1 (6 bases). Germline CDR1 reads MNHEY; CDR2 reads SVGAGI. The germline V and J ends were trimmed by 7 bases and 0 bases, with 13 bases remaining between them. CDR3 size: 15 residues. CDR3 residues: CASKRWDISNQPQHF. CDR3 nucleotides: TGTGCCAGCAAACGATGGGACATTAGCAATCAGCCCCAGCATTTT.

The gene calls are TRBV18 and TRBJ1-1; D not resolved. This CDR3 has 15 residues. Germline lookup yields CDR1 KGHSH and CDR2 LQKENI. Trimming removed 2 bases at V and 4 bases at J, with 14 bases between. This CDR3 is CASSPSEGSGTEAFF. The CDR3 DNA follows: TGTGCCAGCTCACCATCCGAGGGCTCGGGCACTGAAGCTTTCTTT.

The rearrangement joins TRBV6-5 to TRBJ2-5; D ambiguous. The V end was cut by 7 bases, the J end by 1 base, with 10 bases between. The CDR3 length is 13 residues. Per the germline V gene, CDR1 is MNHEY and CDR2 is SVGAGI. Written as DNA, the CDR3 is TGTGCCAGCAAGGACCAGGCCCAAGAGACCCAGTACTTC. The encoded protein is CASKDQAQETQYF.

The chain links TRBV19 to TRBJ2-7; 8 nucleotides line up with TRBD1. The CDR3 spans 15 residues. Trimming removed 3 bases from V and 7 bases from J; junction bases left unmatched: 11. Germline V gene data show CDR1 as LNHDA and CDR2 as SQIVND (reference sequence). The CDR3 is CASSMGGTGMREQYF. Here the CDR3 DNA reads TGTGCCAGTAGTATGGGCGGGACAGGTATGAGGGAGCAGTACTTC.

The chain recombines TRBV5-6 with TRBJ2-5; perhaps TRBD1 as D (7 bases). The germline CDR1 and CDR2 sequences are SGHDT and YYEEEE. V lost 4 bases and J lost 2, with 12 bases in between. CDR3 size: 14 residues. CDR3 region: CASSRGTEQETQYF. The CDR3 DNA reads TGTGCCAGCAGCCGCGGGACAGAGCAAGAGACCCAGTACTTC.

This chain links TRBV6-6 with TRBJ2-1; weak D call: TRBD2 (7 bases). This CDR3 region has 16 residues. Germline V gene lookup returns CDR1 MNHNY and CDR2 SVGAGI (reference sequence). Trimming left V 5 bases short and J 4 bases short, with 18 bases between. The CDR3 spells CASSPFAGATYNEQFF. The CDR3 region has the DNA TGTGCCAGCAGTCCCTTTGCGGGGGCCACATACAATGAGCAGTTCTTC.

The chain has TRBV6-6 and TRBJ2-7; TRBD1 aligns across 8 bases. Germline V gene lookup returns CDR1 MNHNY and CDR2 SVGAGI (reference sequence). There are 13 residues in the CDR3. Trimming at V came to 7 bases and at J to 6 bases, leaving 8 bases not matched to a gene. CDR3 in amino acids: CASIPGQDGEQYF. CDR3 coding DNA: TGTGCCAGCATCCCGGGACAGGACGGCGAGCAGTACTTC.

This clone was observed once. V usage is TRBV2 and J usage is TRBJ2-4; 10 positions agree with TRBD1. Germline-derived CDR1 and CDR2 are SNHLY and FYNNEI. With V trimmed by 4 bases and J by 7 bases, 1 base remained unmatched. The CDR3 spans 13 residues. CDR3 sequence reads: CASSAGQGNIQYF. The CDR3, as DNA: TGTGCCAGCAGTGCGGGACAGGGGAACATTCAGTACTTC.

V usage is TRBV11-3 and J usage is TRBJ2-2; TRBD2 might be the D (6 bases). Germline CDR1 and CDR2: SGHNT and YENEEA. CDR3 length equals 15 residues. V lost 2 bases to trimming and J lost 3 bases, with 10 bases between them. CDR3 protein: CASSLSGGDTGELFF. Here the CDR3 DNA reads TGTGCCAGCAGCTTATCCGGGGGAGACACCGGGGAGCTGTTTTTT.

This rearrangement joins TRBV5-4 to TRBJ2-1, with 7 bases that match TRBD1. The CDR3 runs 17 residues. The J segment lost 4 bases and the V segment lost 6 bases, leaving 16 bases of the junction unmatched. The germline CDR1 and CDR2 sequences are SGHNT and YYREEE (reference sequence). CDR3 in amino acids: CASNPKTGPLEYNEQFF. DNA for the CDR3: TGTGCCAGCAACCCTAAGACAGGGCCACTTGAGTACAATGAGCAGTTCTTC.

The V gene is TRBV7-9, the J gene TRBJ2-1; perhaps D is TRBD1 or TRBD2 (5 bases each). The length of the CDR3 is 15 residues. V lost 8 bases, J lost 1 base, and 15 bases lay in between. Germline V CDR1 and CDR2: SEHNR, FQNEAQ (reference sequence). The CDR3, as DNA: TGTGCCAGCTCCGGGGCGGGCTCATCCTACAATGAGCAGTTCTTC. Its protein is CASSGAGSSYNEQFF. The full variable domain, in which reference TRBV7-9 and TRBJ2-1 provide the parts outside the CDR3, is DTGVSQNPRHKITKRGQNVTFRCDPISEHNRLYWYRQTLGQGPEFLTYFQNEAQLEKSRLLSDRFSAERPKGSFSTLEIQRTEQGDSAMYLCASSGAGSSYNEQFFGPGTRLTVL.

The count of this clone is one. The chain joins TRBV5-1 to TRBJ2-3; TRBD2 is a possible D gene (7 bases). Germline V gene sequence: CDR1 SGHRS, CDR2 YFSETQ. The length of the CDR3 is 18 residues. V was shortened by 0 bases and J by 2 bases, with 19 bases between the two germline ends. CDR3 amino acids: CASSLGVPSGGYTDTQYF. Written as DNA, the CDR3 is TGCGCCAGCAGCTTGGGGGTACCCTCGGGGGGCTACACAGATACGCAGTATTTT.

A few counts support this clone. V is TRBV11-1 and J is TRBJ1-2, with D uncertain. The V end was cut by 1 base, the J end by 5 bases, with 2 bases between. The germline gives CDR1 SGHAT, CDR2 FQDESV (reference sequence). The CDR3 runs to 11 residues. In nucleotides, the CDR3 is TGTGCCAGCAGCTTAGGTTATGGCTACACCTTC. Protein: CASSLGYGYTF.

V usage is TRBV7-2 and J usage is TRBJ1-2, with TRBD1 identical over 9 bases. Per germline, CDR1 SGHTA and CDR2 FQGNSA. V was clipped by 5 bases and J by 3 bases; unmatched bases: 10. This CDR3 is 16 amino acids long. CDR3 sequence reads: CASSGRQGVGYYGYTF. For the CDR3, the DNA is TGTGCCAGCAGCGGTAGACAGGGGGTGGGGTACTATGGCTACACCTTC.

The chain carries TRBV7-2 and TRBJ1-1; D is uncertain. V lost 3 bases and J lost 1, with 12 bases in between. The CDR3 runs 15 residues. The germline CDR1 and CDR2 sequences are SGHTA and FQGNSA. The CDR3 region is CASSFDGRKNTEAFF. The CDR3 DNA is TGTGCCAGCAGCTTTGATGGACGGAAGAACACTGAAGCTTTCTTT.

This rearrangement joins TRBV7-8 to TRBJ2-3, with 8 bases matching TRBD2. The ends lost 4 bases at V and 1 base at J; junction bases unmatched: 16. The CDR3 totals 19 residues. Germline loops: CDR1 SGHVS, CDR2 FQNEAQ. The CDR3 sequence is CASSYYRILAGGRTDTQYF. The CDR3 DNA sequence: TGTGCCAGCAGCTACTACCGGATTCTGGCGGGGGGACGCACAGATACGCAGTATTTT.

V is TRBV5-1 and J is TRBJ2-7; 7 positions agree with TRBD1. CDR3 length: 14 residues. V trimming: 0 bases; J trimming: 0 bases; junction bases outside the gene matches: 0. CDR1 and CDR2 (germline): SGHRS, YFSETQ. The CDR3 spells CASSLGDSSYEQYF. CDR3 DNA: TGCGCCAGCAGCTTGGGGGACAGCTCCTACGAGCAGTACTTC. Supplemented by reference TRBV5-1 and TRBJ2-7, the full variable domain reads KAGVTQTPRYLIKTRGQQVTLSCSPISGHRSVSWYQQTPGQGLQFLFEYFSETQRNKGNFPGRFSGRQFSNSRSEMNVSTLELGDSALYLCASSLGDSSYEQYFGPGTRLTVT.

V gene TRBV12-2 combines with J gene TRBJ1-5. TRBV12-2 is shown as a pseudogene. The CDR3 runs to 18 residues. This chain's CDR3 is CASRLASRPGGGNQPQHF. The CDR3 DNA reads TGTGCAAGTCGCTTAGCATCCCGGCCTGGGGGTGGCAATCAGCCCCAGCATTTT.

This clone was recorded only once. The chain couples TRBV28 to TRBJ1-2; D remains ambiguous. The germline V and J ends were trimmed by 6 bases and 3 bases, with 8 bases remaining between them. This CDR3 is 12 amino acids long. Looked up from germline, CDR1 is MDHEN and CDR2 is SYDVKM. The CDR3 DNA reads TGTGCCAGCAGCAAGTTGGACTATGGCTACACCTTC. Amino acids: CASSKLDYGYTF.

This chain joins TRBV9 and TRBJ1-5; 8 bases agree with TRBD1. V shed 4 bases and J 7 bases; nucleotides not matched to a gene: 10. The CDR3 loop spans 15 amino acids. Per germline, CDR1 SGDLS and CDR2 YYNGEE. In nucleotides, the CDR3 is TGTGCCAGCAGCCCATCTGGACAGGGACGGCAGCCCCAGCATTTT. Translation: CASSPSGQGRQPQHF.

The rearrangement joins TRBV5-1 to TRBJ2-7; D is undetermined. The germline V gene encodes CDR1 SGHRS and CDR2 YFSETQ. Trimming pared 4 bases from V and 6 bases from J, leaving 8 bases between. The CDR3 covers 11 residues. CDR3 nucleotides: TGCGCCAGCAGCGGTGAGACCGAGCAGTACTTC. Translating it yields CASSGETEQYF. Full variable domain (outside the CDR3, taken from reference TRBV5-1 and TRBJ2-7): KAGVTQTPRYLIKTRGQQVTLSCSPISGHRSVSWYQQTPGQGLQFLFEYFSETQRNKGNFPGRFSGRQFSNSRSEMNVSTLELGDSALYLCASSGETEQYFGPGTRLTVT.

The chain uses TRBV6-6 and TRBJ1-5, with no clear D. Germline CDR1 reads MNHNY; CDR2 reads SVGAGI (reference sequence). The CDR3 runs 15 residues. V was cut by 1 base and J by 0 bases, with 7 bases left in between. Here the CDR3 reads CASSYWGDSNQPQHF. The DNA of the CDR3 is TGTGCCAGCAGTTACTGGGGTGATAGCAATCAGCCCCAGCATTTT.

CDR3 DNA: TGTGCCAGCAGTTCCTTCCGGGACCGGGGGTTATACGAGCAGTACTTC. Translation: CASSSFRDRGLYEQYF. The J gene is TRBJ2-7, the V gene TRBV6-5; D is possibly TRBD2 (6 bases). V was shortened by 4 bases and J by 4 bases, with 20 bases between the two germline ends. Germline-derived CDR1 and CDR2 are MNHEY and SVGAGI. The CDR3 length is 16 residues.

The chain has TRBV19 and TRBJ1-1, with 7 bases that match TRBD1. Losses at the gene ends were 4 bases for V and 1 base for J; bases not matched to a gene: 6. CDR1 is LNHDA and CDR2 is SQIVND in the germline V gene (reference sequence). There are 15 residues in the CDR3. The CDR3 bases are TGTGCCAGTAGTAGTTCGGGACAGCAGAACACTGAAGCTTTCTTT. It is translated as CASSSSGQQNTEAFF.

The CDR3 region is CASSVDYGTYEQYF. The CDR3 DNA follows: TGTGCCAGCAGCGTGGACTATGGCACCTACGAGCAGTACTTC. This chain uses TRBV9 with TRBJ2-7; D is perhaps TRBD2 (6 bases). Germline V lookup: CDR1 SGDLS, CDR2 YYNGEE. This CDR3 spans 14 amino acids. The ends were cut back, 2 bases at V and 2 bases at J, with 11 bases in the middle.